A selection of T cell receptor beta chains follows, all from one sample in a study of cytomegalovirus exposure and HLA in healthy donors. Generated by immunoSEQ multiplex PCR, the TCRdb table keeps only in-frame clones and is missing some. The data hold some 250,000 clones, with 90% observed a single time. Sequencing was performed on PBMCs. The receptors were sampled from a woman between 18 and 29 years old in good health and CMV-seronegative. Both conserved end residues are part of each CDR3.

V,CDR3
TRBV27,CASSINNQPQHF
TRBV5-4,CASSTGQGAAEAFF
TRBV9,CASNSFDRSGGPLHF
TRBV7-3,CASSLTGPNTEAFF
TRBV7-9,CASSPLAGGADTQYF
TRBV7-2,CASSFPQGSRNEKLFF
TRBV7-8,CASPPYRDRAVGANVLTF
TRBV4-3,CASSLRGGTGELFF
TRBV19,CASSALRWNTEAFF
TRBV5-4,CASSPGGQNNEQFF
TRBV7-3,CASSQIGPRGSDTEAFF
TRBV7-2,CASSLVGTGPYEQYF
TRBV7-9,CASSSRDFNYGYTF
TRBV5-1,CASSSDRTENYGYTF
TRBV28,CASTLRDLNTGELFF
TRBV10-3,CAIRVDRGTEAFF
TRBV19,CASSDRGQGDQPQHF
TRBV6-5,CASSYAWGLNSPLHF
TRBV9,CASSVSYQETQYF
TRBV28,CASSPRDRENIQYF
TRBV19,CASRPGQLLFNEKLFF
TRBV5-1,CASSLEYRGRGHGYTF
TRBV5-1,CASSLGQGGWDTEAFF
TRBV29-1,CSVGGTGNIQYF
TRBV7-9,CASSLTWTGGMVTEAFF
TRBV7-8,CASSLSAGVSPLHF
TRBV7-8,CASSMGQGLFF
TRBV5-4,CASSLETNTEAFF
TRBV2,CASSASLNTEAFF
TRBV5-1,CASSLPGGELFF
TRBV7-8,CASSLDVGASIYNEQFF
TRBV16,CASSQMGGSYEQYF
TRBV5-1,CASSLQFSGGTTDTQYF
TRBV30,CAWSAPGHGSPLHF
TRBV28,CASSSGGASTDTQYF
TRBV19,CASSMARGGSPLHF
TRBV4-1,CASSQATGNNEQFF
TRBV5-4,CASSPHNYNEQFF
TRBV2,CASSKDTTNEKLFF
TRBV18,CASSPPGTNTGELFF
TRBV4-2,CASSQEGARVGAGELFF
TRBV7-9,CASSLFVRDSGNTIYF
TRBV5-1,CASSLDRSYGYTF
TRBV28,CASRWDRGRGYTF
TRBV28,CASSKQGIEAFF
TRBV10-3,CAIAGQGHGYTF
TRBV30,CAWSHRTASTDTQYF
TRBV27,CASSVAGTEAYEQYF
TRBV7-9,CASRQSSYNEQFF
TRBV4-1,CASSQVTVRQGADSPLHF
TRBV6-1,CASSNIQADTQYF